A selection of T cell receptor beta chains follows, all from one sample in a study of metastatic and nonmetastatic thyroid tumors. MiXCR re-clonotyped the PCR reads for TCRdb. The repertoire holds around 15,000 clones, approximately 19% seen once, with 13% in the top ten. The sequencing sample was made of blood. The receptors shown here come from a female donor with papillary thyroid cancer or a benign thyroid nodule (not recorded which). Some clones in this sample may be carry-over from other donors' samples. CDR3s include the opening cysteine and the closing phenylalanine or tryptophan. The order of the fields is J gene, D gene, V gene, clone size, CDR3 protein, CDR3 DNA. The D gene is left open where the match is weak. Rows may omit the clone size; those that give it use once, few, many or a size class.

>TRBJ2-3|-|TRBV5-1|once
CASSLAGPSTDTQYF
TGCGCCAGCAGCTTGGCGGGACCGAGCACAGATACGCAGTATTTT
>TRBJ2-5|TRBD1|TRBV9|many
CASSARDRGSETQYF
TGTGCCAGCAGCGCGAGGGACAGGGGCTCAGAGACCCAGTACTTC
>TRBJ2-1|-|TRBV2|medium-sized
CASRYIRDENEAFF
TGTGCCAGCAGATATATAAGGGACGAGAATGAAGCGTTCTTC
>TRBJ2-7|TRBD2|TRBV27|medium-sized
CASSSWTSGFRRQYF
TGTGCCAGCAGTTCCTGGACTAGCGGATTCCGGCGGCAGTACTTC
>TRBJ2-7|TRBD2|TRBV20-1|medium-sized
CSATLAGGSPYEQYF
TGCAGTGCAACTCTAGCGGGGGGTTCCCCCTACGAGCAGTACTTC
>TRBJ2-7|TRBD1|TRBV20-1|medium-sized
CSARVPGTGSYEQYF
TGCAGTGCTAGAGTACCCGGGACAGGGAGCTACGAGCAGTACTTC
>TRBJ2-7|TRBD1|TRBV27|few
CASTTGGNEQYF
TGTGCCAGCACGACAGGGGGTAACGAGCAGTACTTC
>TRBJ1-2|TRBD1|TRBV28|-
CASSLDRGYSYTF
TGTGCCAGCAGTCTCGACAGGGGTTATAGCTACACCTTC
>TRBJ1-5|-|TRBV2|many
CASSEVTAISYPQHF
TGTGCCAGCAGTGAAGTAACTGCCATATCATACCCCCAGCATTTT
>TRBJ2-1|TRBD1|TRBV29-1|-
CSVPSGTGISEQFF
TGCAGCGTACCTTCCGGGACAGGGATTTCTGAGCAGTTCTTC
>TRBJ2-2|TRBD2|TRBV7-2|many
CASSSPPGTSWNTGELFF
TGTGCCAGCAGCTCCCCGCCCGGGACTAGTTGGAACACCGGGGAGCTGTTTTTT
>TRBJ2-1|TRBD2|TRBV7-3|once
CASSLNGPSGVVREQFF
TGTGCCAGCAGCTTAAATGGGCCTAGCGGGGTCGTAAGGGAGCAGTTCTTC
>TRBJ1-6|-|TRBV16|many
CASSPTHNSPLHF
TGTGCCAGCAGCCCCACCCATAATTCACCCCTCCACTTT
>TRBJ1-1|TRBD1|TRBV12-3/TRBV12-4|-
CASSSRTGRWDTEAFF
TGTGCCAGCAGTTCTCGGACAGGGCGTTGGGACACTGAAGCTTTCTTT
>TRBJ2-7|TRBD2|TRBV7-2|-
CASRLTSRSYEQYF
TGTGCCAGCAGACTGACTAGCAGATCCTACGAGCAGTACTTC
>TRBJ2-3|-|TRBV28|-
CASRDRVVMVDTQYF
TGTGCCAGCAGGGATCGAGTGGTAATGGTAGATACGCAGTATTTT
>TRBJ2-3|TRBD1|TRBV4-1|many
CASSRTVGTGGFNTQYF
TGCGCCAGCAGCCGTACAGTCGGGACAGGGGGTTTCAATACGCAGTATTTT
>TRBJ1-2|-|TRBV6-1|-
CASIEKGYTF
TGTGCCAGCATTGAAAAAGGCTACACCTTC
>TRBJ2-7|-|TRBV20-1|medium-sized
CSARYEEVQQYF
TGCAGTGCTAGATATGAGGAGGTTCAGCAGTACTTC
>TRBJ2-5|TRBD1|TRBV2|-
CASSEGTGGETQYF
TGTGCCAGCAGTGAAGGGACAGGGGGTGAGACCCAGTACTTC
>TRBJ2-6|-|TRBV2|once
CASTRRGVTGANVLTF
TGTGCCAGTACTCGGAGGGGTGTTACTGGGGCCAACGTCCTGACTTTC
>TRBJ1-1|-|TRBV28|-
CASSLRQGWTEAFF
TGTGCCAGCAGTTTACGGCAGGGTTGGACTGAAGCTTTCTTT
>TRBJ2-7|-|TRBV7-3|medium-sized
CASSLHAAGEQYF
TGTGCCAGCAGCTTACACGCAGCGGGCGAGCAGTACTTC
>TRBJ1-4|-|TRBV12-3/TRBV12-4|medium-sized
CASTLIDSNEKLFF
TGTGCCAGCACCCTTATCGACAGTAATGAAAAACTGTTTTTT
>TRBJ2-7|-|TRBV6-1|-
CASSEGLQGVNEQYF
TGTGCCAGCAGTGAAGGTCTTCAGGGAGTCAACGAGCAGTACTTC
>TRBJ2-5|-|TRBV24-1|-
CGTRDLVAEEETQYF
TGTGGCACCCGTGATTTAGTCGCCGAGGAGGAGACCCAGTACTTC
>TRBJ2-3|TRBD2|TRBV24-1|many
CATSKAGLVIDTQYF
TGTGCCACCAGTAAAGCGGGATTAGTCATAGATACGCAGTATTTT
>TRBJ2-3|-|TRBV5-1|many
CASSLEGTDTQYF
TGCGCCAGCAGCTTGGAAGGCACAGATACGCAGTATTTT